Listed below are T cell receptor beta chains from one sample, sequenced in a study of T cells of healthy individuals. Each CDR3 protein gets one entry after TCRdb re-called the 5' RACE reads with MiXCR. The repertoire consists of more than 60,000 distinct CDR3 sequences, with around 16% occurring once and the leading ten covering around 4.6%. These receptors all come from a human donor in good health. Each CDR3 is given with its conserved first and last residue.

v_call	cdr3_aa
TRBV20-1	CSARDPLAGDAYEQYF
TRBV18	CASSPQRALNTEAFF
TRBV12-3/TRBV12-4	CASSVKQGAEAFF
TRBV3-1	CASSQDIPPYSGNTIYF
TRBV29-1	CSVQALGTDTQYF
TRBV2	CVSSEEGIHSYEQYF
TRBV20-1	CSVAGDRTEAFF
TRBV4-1	CASSQSLTRGPTGANVLTF
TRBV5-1	CASSLGVQNSPLHF
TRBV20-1	CSARDIRQSEAFF